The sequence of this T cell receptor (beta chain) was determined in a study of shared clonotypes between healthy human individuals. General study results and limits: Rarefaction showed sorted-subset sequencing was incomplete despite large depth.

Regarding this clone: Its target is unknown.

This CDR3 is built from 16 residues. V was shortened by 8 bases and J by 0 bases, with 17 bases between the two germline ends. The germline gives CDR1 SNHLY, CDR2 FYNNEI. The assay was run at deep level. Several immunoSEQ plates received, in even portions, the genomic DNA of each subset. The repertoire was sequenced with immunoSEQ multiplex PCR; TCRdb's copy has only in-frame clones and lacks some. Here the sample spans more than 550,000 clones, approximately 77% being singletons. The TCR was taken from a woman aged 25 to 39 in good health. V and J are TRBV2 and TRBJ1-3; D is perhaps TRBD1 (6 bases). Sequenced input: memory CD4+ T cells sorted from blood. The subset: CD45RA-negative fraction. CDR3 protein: CASGQDSVSSGNTIYF. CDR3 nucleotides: TGTGCCAGCGGCCAGGACAGTGTTAGCTCTGGAAACACCATATATTTT.